The following is a TCR beta chain sequence with its context. Its antigen remains unidentified. This may stem from a read error, because a much larger clone lies one nucleotide away. The data were produced on an Illumina HiSeq 1500. TCRdb trimmed public reads at Q25 via fastp, called clones via MiXCR and kept in-frame beta chains. All rows with the same CDR3 protein become a single entry with the most common DNA and genes. This sample comprises hundreds of thousands of distinct CDR3 sequences, around a third of them detected only once. Over 15% of the sample goes to the ten largest clones. In the germline V gene, CDR1 corresponds to SGHTA and CDR2 to FQGNSA. Between the V and J ends, shortened by 4 bases and 2 bases respectively, the junction contains 14 bases. From the cysteine up to the phenylalanine, the CDR3 has a length of 15 residues. The kept DNA is CDR3 alone, 45 bases in frame from the first base.

The data belong to a study of T cell repertoires in cytomegalovirus infection (dated by TCRdb to between 2017 and 2020). About the full investigation: Recently identified HLA-C-restricted CMV epitopes, whose presentation resists viral immunomodulation, were targeted by peptide stimulations together with well-studied HLA-B-restricted epitopes. Donor HLA type was relevant to the analysis, as public TCR beta signatures indicated carriage of CMV infection together with the matching HLA type. Results and caveats for the whole study, not just this receptor: The ex vivo response was dominated by HLA-C-restricted CMV-specific TCR beta clonotypes, and the single most frequent clonotype in two of eight donors was supplied by these HLA-C-restricted clonotypes. Carriers of CMV infection plus the relevant HLA type were discriminated by the cumulative frequency of public TCR beta family members in the study cohort and in an independent roughly 370-donor cohort.

The sample's treatment or condition label, decoded: in vitro stimulation with specific CMV peptide epitopes to enrich CMV-specific T cells. The clonotype comes from a human donor in good health (CMV status not recorded). Some clones in this sample may be carry-over from other donors' samples. The sequencing here drew on cultured PBMCs, taken from culture after CMV antigen stimulation. The rearranged chain carries TRBV7-2 and TRBJ2-5; D gene: possibly TRBD2, on 5 matching bases. The DNA sequence reads TGTGCCAGCAGCTCAGCCGGGTCGGGGCAAGAGACCCAGTACTTC. It specifies CASSSAGSGQETQYF.